The 31 T cell receptor beta chains below all came from one sample that was sequenced in a study of neurological immune-mediated disorders. TCRdb recomputed calls from the 5' RACE reads with MiXCR, one row per CDR3 protein. The sample has over 45,000 distinct CDR3 sequences; 4.5% to 7% are singletons. Sequenced: CD4+ T cells from blood. The receptors were gathered from a woman aged 18 to 35 with multiple sclerosis.

This clonotype was seen ten or more times. The CDR3 DNA reads as TGCAGCGTTCTCAAGGGGGGACAGGGTGTTTCTGGGGCCAACGTCCTGACTTTC. Its protein product is CSVLKGGQGVSGANVLTF. This chain joins TRBV29-1 and TRBJ2-6; 9 bases are a match to TRBD1. The J segment lost 1 base and the V segment lost 5 bases, leaving 12 bases of the junction unmatched. Germline values: CDR1 SQVTM, CDR2 ANQGSEA. The CDR3 sequence is 18 residues long.

At least ten counts were recorded for this clonotype. This chain joins TRBV18 and TRBJ2-7; 7 nucleotides agree with TRBD1. The CDR3 spans 16 residues. V dropped 4 bases and J dropped 3; count of bases not matched to a gene: 12. Germline values: CDR1 KGHSH, CDR2 LQKENI. CDR3 nucleotides: TGTGCCAGCTCACTTACAGGGGCGAATACTAACTACGAGCAGTACTTC. Translation: CASSLTGANTNYEQYF.

This clonotype was recorded many times. This chain uses TRBV7-9 with TRBJ2-2; 8 bases align to TRBD1. This CDR3 is 20 amino acids long. V trimming: 2 bases; J trimming: 1 base; junction bases outside the gene matches: 15. Germline V gene lookup returns CDR1 SEHNR and CDR2 FQNEAQ (reference sequence). DNA of the CDR3: TGTGCCAGCAGCTTACCCGTTGGGGACAGGAGAATATTGAACACCGGGGAGCTGTTTTTT. Encoded protein: CASSLPVGDRRILNTGELFF. Using reference TRBV7-9 and TRBJ2-2 for the parts outside the CDR3, the full variable domain is DTGVSQNPRHKITKRGQNVTFRCDPISEHNRLYWYRQTLGQGPEFLTYFQNEAQLEKSRLLSDRFSAERPKGSFSTLEIQRTEQGDSAMYLCASSLPVGDRRILNTGELFFGEGSRLTVL.

This clonotype came up many times. The chain combines TRBV20-1 with TRBJ2-3; 10 nucleotides match TRBD2. Trimming at V came to 5 bases and at J to 2 bases, leaving 19 bases not matched to a gene. The CDR3 runs 19 residues. Germline V CDR1 and CDR2: DFQATT, SNEGSKA (reference sequence). In DNA form, the CDR3 reads TGCAGTGCTGAACCACTGACCGGTAGCGGGAGGTTAGACACAGATACGCAGTATTTT. It yields the protein CSAEPLTGSGRLDTDTQYF.

Ten or more counts support this clonotype. The gene calls are TRBV20-1 and TRBJ2-3, with 7 positions matching TRBD1. CDR3 size: 15 residues. The germline CDR1 and CDR2 sequences are DFQATT and SNEGSKA (reference sequence). V shed 6 bases and J 3 bases; nucleotides not matched to a gene: 12. CDR3 sequence: CSASSQGRGTDTQYF. CDR3 DNA sequence: TGCAGTGCATCTTCACAGGGGCGTGGGACAGATACGCAGTATTTT.

The V call is TRBV20-1, the J call TRBJ2-6, with 10 bases aligning to TRBD2. Germline V gene lookup returns CDR1 DFQATT and CDR2 SNEGSKA (reference sequence). This CDR3 spans 18 amino acids. J gave up 0 bases and V 3 bases, and 8 bases lay outside the gene matches. The CDR3 here is CSASDSGGSNSGANVLTF. The CDR3 coding sequence is TGCAGTGCTAGTGATAGCGGGGGGTCAAACTCTGGGGCCAACGTCCTGACTTTC.

Many counts were recorded for this clonotype. This chain joins TRBV10-2 and TRBJ2-7; the match to TRBD1 covers 7 bases. Germline assignment: CDR1 WSHSY and CDR2 SAAADI. Unmatched junction bases numbered 15, after V lost 6 bases and J lost 7 bases. The CDR3 loop spans 15 amino acids. CDR3 sequence: CASRNSPDRVREQYF. CDR3 sequence (DNA): TGCGCCAGCAGAAACTCCCCTGACAGGGTGAGGGAGCAGTACTTC.

This clonotype was observed a few times. The chain recombines TRBV6-2 or TRBV6-3 with TRBJ2-1; maybe TRBD1 (6 bases). The V gene's germline CDR1 is MNHEY and CDR2 SVGEGT. The CDR3 contains 16 residues. The V and J ends lost 0 bases and 8 bases respectively, with 17 bases between them. The CDR3 DNA sequence: TGTGCCAGCAGTTACTCGAAGTCCCAGGGGTCGTATGAGCAGTTCTTC. Translated, it gives CASSYSKSQGSYEQFF.

This clonotype was seen ten or more times. The chain joins TRBV7-9 to TRBJ1-1, with 9 bases aligning to TRBD1. The CDR3 covers 16 residues. Germline lookup yields CDR1 SEHNR and CDR2 FQNEAQ (reference sequence). V was pared by 1 base and J by 5 bases, with 8 bases of the junction left unmatched. CDR3 residues: CASSLGTGDLGTEAFF. The CDR3 region has the DNA TGTGCCAGCAGCTTAGGGACAGGGGATTTGGGGACTGAAGCTTTCTTT.

V is TRBV24-1 and J is TRBJ2-3, with a possible D match to TRBD2 (6 bases). V lost 0 bases and J lost 6, with 12 bases in between. The CDR3 is 15 residues long. CDR1 and CDR2 from the germline V gene are KGHDR and SFDVKD. This CDR3 is CATSDLWDSPDTQYF. The DNA of the CDR3 is TGTGCCACCAGTGATTTGTGGGACTCTCCCGATACGCAGTATTTT.

The chain joins TRBV25-1 to TRBJ2-3; 7 bases align to TRBD1. The CDR3 runs to 14 residues. V lost 8 bases and J lost 4; bases outside the gene matches: 9. From germline, CDR1 is MGHDK and CDR2 SYGVNS. The CDR3 DNA is TGTGCCAGCGTGGAAGGGGGCGATCCAGATACGCAGTATTTT. This sequence encodes CASVEGGDPDTQYF.

Ten or more counts support this clonotype. The rearrangement joins TRBV4-3 to TRBJ2-1; tentative D call: TRBD2 (6 bases). The V gene lost 1 base and the J gene lost 0 bases, with 19 bases spanning the gap. Germline assignment: CDR1 LGHNA and CDR2 YSLEER. The CDR3 sequence is 19 residues long. The CDR3 reads CASSQVRQDGRSSYNEQFF. The CDR3 bases are TGCGCCAGCAGCCAAGTTCGGCAGGACGGGAGAAGCTCCTACAATGAGCAGTTCTTC.

This clonotype has ten or more counts. The chain couples TRBV18 to TRBJ1-1; D remains unclear. CDR1 KGHSH and CDR2 LQKENI come from the germline V gene. Trimming cost V 3 bases and J 8 bases, with 10 bases left between them. CDR3 size: 12 residues. CDR3 residues: CASSPRRGEAFF. The CDR3 region has the DNA TGTGCCAGCTCACCCCGCCGAGGGGAAGCTTTCTTT.

Ten or more counts support this clonotype. This CDR3 is CATSDHGTGASNEQFF. Written as DNA, the CDR3 is TGTGCCACCAGTGATCATGGAACAGGCGCGAGCAATGAGCAGTTCTTC. The gene calls are TRBV24-1 and TRBJ2-1; a weak D match, TRBD1 (5 bases). The CDR3 runs to 16 residues. The germline V gene has CDR1 KGHDR and CDR2 SFDVKD. With 3 bases removed from V and 6 bases from J, the gap between germline ends came to 17 bases.

This clonotype was seen many times. The chain links TRBV10-3 to TRBJ2-5, with TRBD1 matching over 7 bases. Losses at the gene ends were 3 bases for V and 4 bases for J; bases not matched to a gene: 5. The V gene's germline CDR1 is ENHRY and CDR2 SYGVKD. CDR3 length: 14 amino acids. The CDR3 nucleotides read TGTGCCATCAGTGACCCTCCAGGGGGAGAGACCCAGTACTTC. As protein: CAISDPPGGETQYF.

At least ten counts were recorded for this clonotype. J is TRBJ2-7 and V is TRBV5-1; 9 bases fit TRBD2. Per germline, CDR1 SGHRS and CDR2 YFSETQ. With 0 bases clipped from V and 4 bases from J, the junction kept 5 bases outside the gene matches. This CDR3 is built from 15 residues. The CDR3 is CASSLAGTSPYEQYF. The CDR3 bases are TGCGCCAGCAGCTTGGCCGGGACTAGCCCTTACGAGCAGTACTTC.

This clonotype was counted ten times or more. V is TRBV20-1 and J is TRBJ2-2; 10 bases are shared with TRBD2. The CDR3 contains 14 residues. CDR1 and CDR2 from the germline V gene are DFQATT and SNEGSKA (reference sequence). Trimming took 1 base from V and 4 from J; bases not matched to a gene: 0. Here the CDR3 DNA reads TGCAGTGCTAGAGGGACTAGCGGCACCGGGGAGCTGTTTTTT. Translation gives CSARGTSGTGELFF.

This clonotype was recorded a few times. V gene TRBV12-3 or TRBV12-4 combines with J gene TRBJ1-2; D not resolved. V was clipped by 5 bases and J by 4 bases, with 11 bases between them. The length of the CDR3 is 13 residues. The chain's CDR3 is CASSPNVVYGYTF. CDR3 nucleotides: TGTGCCAGCAGTCCGAACGTGGTCTATGGCTACACCTTC.

In nucleotides, the CDR3 is TGTGCCAGCAGCTTCCTAATTAGCGGGGGAACCCCTACCACCACAGATACGCAGTATTTT. It translates to CASSFLISGGTPTTTDTQYF. The chain couples TRBV11-2 to TRBJ2-3; 9 bases are a match to TRBD2. CDR3 length: 20 amino acids. The J segment lost 2 bases and the V segment lost 3 bases, leaving 18 bases of the junction unmatched. Germline V gene sequence: CDR1 SGHAT, CDR2 FQNNGV.

J is TRBJ2-5 and V is TRBV4-3; the match to TRBD1 covers 12 bases. The germline gives CDR1 LGHNA, CDR2 YSLEER. The trim removed 4 bases at V and 4 bases at J, leaving 7 bases unmatched. This CDR3 comprises 16 residues. The CDR3 reads CASSRTGTGGGETQYF. The CDR3 coding sequence is TGCGCCAGCAGCCGAACCGGGACAGGGGGCGGAGAGACCCAGTACTTC.

This rearrangement joins TRBV16 to TRBJ1-2; no clear D. Trimming removed 4 bases from V and 0 bases from J, with 15 bases in between. The CDR3 is made up of 16 amino acids. The V gene's germline CDR1 is KGHSY and CDR2 FQNENV. In nucleotides, the CDR3 is TGTGCCAGCAGCCGAGGTGCAGGACGAGCTAACTATGGCTACACCTTC. This codes for CASSRGAGRANYGYTF.

At least ten counts were recorded for this clonotype. The CDR3 nucleotides read TGTGCCAGCTCCGGAGCGCCAGGAATGGACAGGGGGCGCGGCTACACCTTC. It is translated as CASSGAPGMDRGRGYTF. The rearrangement joins TRBV18 to TRBJ1-2; 11 bases fit TRBD1. The V segment lost 6 bases and the J segment 8 bases; nucleotides outside the gene matches: 17. Germline V CDR1 and CDR2: KGHSH, LQKENI. CDR3 length: 17 amino acids.

This clonotype was seen ten or more times. The chain employs TRBV4-2 and TRBJ1-2, with TRBD1 as a possible D gene (5 bases). Germline loops: CDR1 LGHNA, CDR2 YNFKEQ. V gave up 0 bases and J gave up 4 bases, with 12 bases separating them. The CDR3 loop spans 15 amino acids. The CDR3 is CASSQDQGTGYGYTF. The DNA of the CDR3 is TGTGCCAGCAGCCAAGATCAGGGAACAGGCTATGGCTACACCTTC.

This clonotype was recorded many times. The V gene is TRBV5-1, the J gene TRBJ2-4, with D uncertain. The CDR3 extends over 12 amino acids. Germline-derived CDR1 and CDR2 are SGHRS and YFSETQ. V was trimmed by 5 bases and J by 0 bases, leaving 3 bases between them. CDR3 sequence reads: CASRGAKNIQYF. In nucleotides, the CDR3 is TGCGCCAGCAGGGGAGCCAAAAACATTCAGTACTTC.

This clonotype was observed at least ten times. The chain uses TRBV7-3 and TRBJ2-3, with 8 bases lining up with TRBD2. The CDR3 contains 15 residues. CDR1 and CDR2 (germline): SGHTA, FQGTGA. V was clipped by 8 bases and J by 2 bases; unmatched bases: 9. CDR3 amino acids: CASGVRGGATDTQYF. The CDR3 DNA reads TGTGCCAGCGGCGTCCGGGGGGGGGCCACAGATACGCAGTATTTT.

This clonotype was observed at least ten times. The chain combines TRBV29-1 with TRBJ1-2; maybe TRBD1 (5 bases). Germline CDR1 SQVTM, CDR2 ANQGSEA. Trimming cost V 6 bases and J 1 base, with 12 bases left between them. This CDR3 has 13 amino acids. The CDR3 sequence is CSVVSRVNYGYTF. The CDR3 nucleotides are TGCAGCGTAGTAAGCAGGGTTAACTATGGCTACACCTTC.

This clonotype was recorded at least ten times. The chain employs TRBV5-1 and TRBJ2-1; 7 bases align to TRBD1. Per germline, CDR1 SGHRS and CDR2 YFSETQ. The trim removed 3 bases at V and 9 bases at J, leaving 9 bases unmatched. The CDR3 covers 14 residues. The CDR3 sequence is CASSSDRRVGEQFF. DNA of the CDR3: TGCGCCAGCAGCTCGGACAGGCGGGTGGGTGAGCAGTTCTTC. Full variable domain (outside the CDR3, taken from reference TRBV5-1 and TRBJ2-1): KAGVTQTPRYLIKTRGQQVTLSCSPISGHRSVSWYQQTPGQGLQFLFEYFSETQRNKGNFPGRFSGRQFSNSRSEMNVSTLELGDSALYLCASSSDRRVGEQFFGPGTRLTVL.

This clonotype was seen at least ten times. The gene calls are TRBV6-5 and TRBJ2-1, with 13 bases identical to TRBD2. V was clipped by 8 bases and J by 8 bases; unmatched bases: 6. This CDR3 region has 14 residues. The V gene's germline CDR1 is MNHEY and CDR2 SVGAGI. CDR3 bases: TGTGCCAGCGCTGAGACTAGCGGGAGGCATGAGCAGTTCTTC. Residues: CASAETSGRHEQFF.

This clonotype was found a few times. The J gene is TRBJ2-1, the V gene TRBV19; no clear D gene. The CDR3 length is 14 residues. CDR1 and CDR2 from the germline V gene are LNHDA and SQIVND (reference sequence). Trimming removed 7 bases from V and 4 bases from J, with 14 bases in between. The CDR3 DNA follows: TGTGCCAGTAAGCAGTTGATAGGGTACAATGAGCAGTTCTTC. It codes for CASKQLIGYNEQFF.

This clonotype was recorded at least ten times. The V and J genes are TRBV6-5 and TRBJ1-6; D may be TRBD1 (5 bases). This CDR3 is 15 amino acids long. With 5 bases removed from V and 4 bases from J, the gap between germline ends came to 12 bases. Germline V lookup: CDR1 MNHEY, CDR2 SVGAGI. The CDR3 reads CASSPWGGYNSPLHF. CDR3 sequence (DNA): TGTGCCAGCAGTCCCTGGGGGGGGTATAATTCACCCCTCCACTTT.

This clonotype was detected ten times or more. V gene TRBV7-2 combines with J gene TRBJ2-1, with D perhaps TRBD1 (7 bases). CDR1 SGHTA and CDR2 FQGNSA come from the germline V gene. V gave up 4 bases and J gave up 5 bases, with 15 bases separating them. The CDR3 spans 15 residues. The CDR3 DNA sequence: TGTGCCAGCAGCTGGTCAGGGGGGAACCACAATGAGCAGTTCTTC. Its protein product is CASSWSGGNHNEQFF.